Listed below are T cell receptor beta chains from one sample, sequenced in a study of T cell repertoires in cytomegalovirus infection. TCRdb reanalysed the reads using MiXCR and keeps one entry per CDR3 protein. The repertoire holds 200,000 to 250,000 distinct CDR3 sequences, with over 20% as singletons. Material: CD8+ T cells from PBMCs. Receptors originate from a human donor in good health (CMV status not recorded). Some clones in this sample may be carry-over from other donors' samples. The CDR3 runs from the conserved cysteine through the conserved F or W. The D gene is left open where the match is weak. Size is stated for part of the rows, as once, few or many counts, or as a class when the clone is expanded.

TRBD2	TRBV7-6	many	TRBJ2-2	CASSLELAGAGANTGELFF	TGTGCCAGCAGCTTAGAACTAGCGGGGGCAGGCGCGAACACCGGGGAGCTGTTTTTT
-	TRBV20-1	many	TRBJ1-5	CSARSKDSLREPQHF	TGCAGTGCTAGATCCAAGGACAGTCTCCGGGAGCCCCAGCATTTT
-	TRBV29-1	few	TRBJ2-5	CSVVLRGGETQYF	TGCAGCGTTGTTTTAAGGGGAGGAGAGACCCAGTACTTC
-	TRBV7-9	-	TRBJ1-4	CASSRGPRELFF	TGTGCCAGCAGCAGGGGACCTCGGGAACTGTTTTTT
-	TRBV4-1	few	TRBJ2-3	CASSQDRDFTDTQYF	TGCGCCAGCAGCCAAGATCGTGACTTCACAGATACGCAGTATTTT
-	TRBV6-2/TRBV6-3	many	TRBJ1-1	CASSQSYPEAFF	TGTGCCAGCAGCCAGTCCTATCCCGAAGCTTTCTTT
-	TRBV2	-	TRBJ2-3	CASSEAETTSTDTQYF	TGTGCCAGCAGTGAAGCCGAGACGACTAGCACAGATACGCAGTATTTT
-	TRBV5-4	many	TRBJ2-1	CASYSSSYNEQFF	TGTGCCAGTTACAGTAGCTCCTACAATGAGCAGTTCTTC
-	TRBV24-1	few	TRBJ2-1	CATSDPDGPSYNEQFF	TGTGCCACCAGTGACCCGGACGGACCCTCCTACAATGAGCAGTTCTTC
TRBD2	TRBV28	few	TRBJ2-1	CASSWNSGGPSYNEQFF	TGTGCCAGCAGTTGGAATAGCGGGGGGCCCTCCTACAATGAGCAGTTCTTC